These 4 T cell receptor beta chains came from one sample sequenced in a study of blood T cells in healthy people across ages. It was with a sample-barcoded 5' primer and a J-beta primer mix that a second PCR of roughly 7 to 12 cycles was run. TCRdb re-called the 5' RACE reads through MiXCR, storing one row per CDR3 protein. Of 1.4 million to 1.5 million distinct CDR3 sequences listed, about 43% are singletons. The source material was blood. Every receptor here comes from a woman aged 18 to 35 in good health.

CDR3 protein: CSAPWVAGTYEQYF. CDR3 nucleotide sequence: TGCAGTGCTCCGTGGGTAGCGGGGACCTACGAGCAGTACTTC. The chain joins TRBV20-1 to TRBJ2-7; TRBD2 agrees at 8 bases. This CDR3 is 14 amino acids long. After removal of 5 bases from V and 2 bases from J, the junction contained 8 bases not matched to a gene. Germline V gene sequence: CDR1 DFQATT, CDR2 SNEGSKA (reference sequence).

The chain is built from TRBV24-1 and TRBJ2-1; perhaps D is TRBD1 or TRBD2 (5 bases each). Trimming left V 10 bases short and J 6 bases short, with 21 bases between. From germline, CDR1 is KGHDR and CDR2 SFDVKD. The length of the CDR3 is 15 residues. CDR3 nucleotides: TGTGCCACGGGGGATGGTAGTGGTTTGAGCAATGAGCAGTTCTTC. Residues: CATGDGSGLSNEQFF.

The V call is TRBV6-5, the J call TRBJ2-2, with D possibly TRBD1 on 5 matching bases. Germline V gene sequence: CDR1 MNHEY, CDR2 SVGAGI. CDR3 size: 14 residues. Trimming shortened V by 5 bases and J by 4 bases, and 11 bases separated the two germline ends. In nucleotides, the CDR3 is TGTGCCAGCAGTGGACACGTCAGCACCGGGGAGCTGTTTTTT. It is translated as CASSGHVSTGELFF.

This clonotype came up a few times. J is TRBJ2-7 and V is TRBV12-3 or TRBV12-4; 14 positions match TRBD2. Trimming took 5 bases from V and 5 from J; bases not matched to a gene: 5. The CDR3 loop spans 15 amino acids. For the CDR3, the DNA is TGTGCCAGCAGTCGACTAGCGGGGGGGAAGGACGAGCAGTACTTC. This encodes CASSRLAGGKDEQYF.